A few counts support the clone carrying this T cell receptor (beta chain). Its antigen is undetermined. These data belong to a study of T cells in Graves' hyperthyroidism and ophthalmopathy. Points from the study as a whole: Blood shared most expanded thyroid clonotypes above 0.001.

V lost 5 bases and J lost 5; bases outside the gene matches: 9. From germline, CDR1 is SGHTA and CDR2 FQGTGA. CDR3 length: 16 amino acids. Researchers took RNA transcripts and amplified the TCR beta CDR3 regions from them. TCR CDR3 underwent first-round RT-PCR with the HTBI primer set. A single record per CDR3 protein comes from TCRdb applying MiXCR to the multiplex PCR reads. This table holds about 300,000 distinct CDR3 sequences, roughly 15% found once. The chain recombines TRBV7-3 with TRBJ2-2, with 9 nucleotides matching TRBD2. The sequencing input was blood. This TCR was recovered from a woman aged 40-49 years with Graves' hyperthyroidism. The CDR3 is CASSVNSGRNTGELFF. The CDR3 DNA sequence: TGTGCCAGCAGCGTAAATAGCGGGAGAAATACCGGGGAGCTGTTTTTT.